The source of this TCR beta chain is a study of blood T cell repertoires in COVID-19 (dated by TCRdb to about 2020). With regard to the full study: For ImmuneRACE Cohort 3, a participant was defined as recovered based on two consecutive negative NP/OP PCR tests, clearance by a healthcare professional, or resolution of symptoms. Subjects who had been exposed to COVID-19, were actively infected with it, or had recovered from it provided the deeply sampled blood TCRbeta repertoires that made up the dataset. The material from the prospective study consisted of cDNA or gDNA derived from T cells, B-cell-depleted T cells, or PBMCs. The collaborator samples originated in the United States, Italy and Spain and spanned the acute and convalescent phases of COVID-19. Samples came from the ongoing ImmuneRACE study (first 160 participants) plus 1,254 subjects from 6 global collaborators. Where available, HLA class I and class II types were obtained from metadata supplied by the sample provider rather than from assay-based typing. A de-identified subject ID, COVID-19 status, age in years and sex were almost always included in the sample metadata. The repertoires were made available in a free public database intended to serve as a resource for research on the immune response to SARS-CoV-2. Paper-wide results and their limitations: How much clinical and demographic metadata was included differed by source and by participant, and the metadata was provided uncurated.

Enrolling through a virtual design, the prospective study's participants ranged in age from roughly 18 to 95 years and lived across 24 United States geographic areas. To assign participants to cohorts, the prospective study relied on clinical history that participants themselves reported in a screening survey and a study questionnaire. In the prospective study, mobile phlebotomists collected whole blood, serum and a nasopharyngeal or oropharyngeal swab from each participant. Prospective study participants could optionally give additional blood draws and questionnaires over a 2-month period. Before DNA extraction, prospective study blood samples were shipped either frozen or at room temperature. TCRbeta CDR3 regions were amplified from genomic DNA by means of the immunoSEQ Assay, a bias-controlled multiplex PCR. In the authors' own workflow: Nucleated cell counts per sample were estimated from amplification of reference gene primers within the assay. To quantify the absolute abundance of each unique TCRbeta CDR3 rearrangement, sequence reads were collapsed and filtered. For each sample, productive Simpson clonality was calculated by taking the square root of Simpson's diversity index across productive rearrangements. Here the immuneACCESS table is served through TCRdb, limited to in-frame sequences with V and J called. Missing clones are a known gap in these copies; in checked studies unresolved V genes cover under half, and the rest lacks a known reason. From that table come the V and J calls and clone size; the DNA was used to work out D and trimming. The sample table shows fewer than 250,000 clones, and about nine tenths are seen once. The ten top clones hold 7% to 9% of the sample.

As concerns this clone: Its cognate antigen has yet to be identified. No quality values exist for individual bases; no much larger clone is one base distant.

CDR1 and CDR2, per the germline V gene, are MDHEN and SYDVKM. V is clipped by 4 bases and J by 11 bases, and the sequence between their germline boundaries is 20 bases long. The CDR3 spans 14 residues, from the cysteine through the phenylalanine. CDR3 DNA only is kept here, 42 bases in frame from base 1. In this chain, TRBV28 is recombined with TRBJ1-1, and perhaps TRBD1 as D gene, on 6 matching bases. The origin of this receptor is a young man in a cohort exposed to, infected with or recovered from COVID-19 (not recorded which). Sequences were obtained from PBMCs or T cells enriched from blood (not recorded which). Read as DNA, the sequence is TGTGCCAGCAGTTCAAGTCTCGCCAGGGGTCGGGCTTTCTTT. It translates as CASSSSLARGRAFF.